This record concerns one T cell receptor beta chain sequence. Cohort assignment relied on participant-reported clinical history. Recovered status applied to Cohort 3 donors who had two consecutive negative PCRs. It also applied to those with clearance or with symptom resolution. The data stem from a study of blood T cell repertoires in COVID-19. Study summary: The analysed material was cDNA or gDNA that came from T cells, B-cell-depleted T cells, or PBMCs.

Germline CDR1 reads LGHNA; CDR2 reads YNFKEQ. Losses at the gene ends were 3 bases for V and 0 bases for J; bases not matched to a gene: 8. The CDR3 runs 17 residues. In the authors' methods: Reference gene primer amplification gave nucleated cell count estimates. The data were produced by immunoSEQ multiplex PCR, yet TCRdb's version contains in-frame clones alone and is incomplete. The D gene and trimming were derived from the DNA, and the V and J assignments and clone size from that table. The repertoire holds 430,000 or so clones, more than 75% seen once, with less than 2% in the top ten. Sequencing input: PBMCs or T cells enriched from blood (not recorded which). The receptor was isolated from a woman aged 40 to 49 who had recovered from COVID-19. J is TRBJ2-1 and V is TRBV4-2, with 7 nucleotides matching TRBD2. The CDR3, as DNA: TGTGCCAGCAGCCAGGGCCACGGGACTAACTCCTACAATGAGCAGTTCTTC. It is translated as CASSQGHGTNSYNEQFF.